Listed below are T cell receptor beta chains from one sample, sequenced in a study of control samples from healthy donors and cancer patients. TCRdb's table, derived via immunoSEQ multiplex PCR, lists solely in-frame clones and lacks some. Of tens of thousands of clones in the sample, 90% to 95% were seen once. What was sequenced was blood. Receptor source: a woman younger than 45 in good health. The CDR3 runs from the conserved cysteine through the conserved F or W. Each record gives: V gene, D gene, clone size, J gene, CDR3 protein, CDR3 DNA. The D gene is left open where the match is weak. A row's size may be missing; if present it is once, few, many or a size class.

>TRBV30|-|-|TRBJ2-7
CAWKKQIEQYF
TGTGCCTGGAAAAAACAGATCGAGCAGTACTTC
>TRBV7-9|TRBD1|-|TRBJ1-5
CASSSTGEGNQPQHF
TGTGCCAGCAGTTCCACAGGGGAGGGCAATCAGCCCCAGCATTTT
>TRBV6-6|-|-|TRBJ2-4
CASSHLGEGQTKNIQYF
TGTGCCAGCAGTCATCTGGGTGAGGGGCAGACCAAAAACATTCAGTACTTC
>TRBV7-9|TRBD1|-|TRBJ1-2
CASSDRDYGYTF
TGTGCCAGCAGTGACAGGGACTATGGCTACACCTTC
>TRBV6-6|-|-|TRBJ2-1
CASSYSETSGEQFF
TGTGCCAGCAGTTACTCGGAGACCTCAGGTGAGCAGTTCTTC
>TRBV18|-|-|TRBJ2-7
CASSPRRGRSSAYEQYF
TGTGCCAGCTCACCGAGGAGGGGGCGATCGTCGGCCTACGAGCAGTACTTC
>TRBV19|TRBD1|-|TRBJ1-1
CASRKRGPGTEAFF
TGTGCCAGTAGGAAAAGGGGGCCGGGGACTGAAGCTTTCTTT
>TRBV19|-|-|TRBJ1-1
CASSRRLGDGGSEAFF
TGTGCCAGTAGTAGACGATTGGGGGACGGGGGCTCTGAAGCTTTCTTT
>TRBV2|-|-|TRBJ1-2
CARISPGGYTF
TGTGCCAGGATAAGCCCTGGGGGCTACACCTTC
>TRBV27|TRBD1|-|TRBJ2-6
CASSLFGTAISGANVLTF
TGTGCCAGCAGTTTATTTGGGACAGCGATCTCTGGGGCCAACGTCCTGACTTTC
>TRBV6-5|-|-|TRBJ1-2
CASSYGLGGGNYGYTF
TGTGCCAGCAGTTACGGACTAGGTGGGGGGAACTATGGCTACACCTTC
>TRBV6-5|-|-|TRBJ2-2
CASSYSQGNTGELFF
TGTGCCAGCAGTTACTCCCAGGGGAACACCGGGGAGCTGTTTTTT
>TRBV6-5|TRBD2|once|TRBJ2-3
CASSYLAGVTDTQYF
TGTGCCAGCAGTTACCTAGCGGGGGTGACAGATACGCAGTATTTT
>TRBV19|TRBD1|-|TRBJ1-3
CASRMGQAQSGNTIYF
TGTGCCAGTAGGATGGGACAGGCTCAGTCTGGAAACACCATATATTTT
>TRBV9|TRBD1|-|TRBJ1-4
CASSPRTGTNEKLFF
TGTGCCAGCAGCCCCCGGACAGGAACTAATGAAAAACTGTTTTTT
>TRBV25-1|-|-|TRBJ1-4
CASSGYGSTNEKLFF
TGTGCCAGCAGTGGGTACGGATCGACTAATGAAAAACTGTTTTTT
>TRBV5-4|TRBD2|-|TRBJ2-2
CASSLPGLAGGELFF
TGTGCCAGCAGCTTGCCGGGACTAGCGGGCGGGGAGCTGTTTTTT
>TRBV14|TRBD1|few|TRBJ1-2
CASSPHGQGRAYGYTF
TGTGCCAGCAGCCCCCACGGACAGGGGAGGGCCTATGGCTACACCTTC
>TRBV19|-|-|TRBJ1-2
CASRGTGFSDYGYTF
TGTGCCAGTAGAGGCACAGGGTTTTCCGACTATGGCTACACCTTC
>TRBV20-1|TRBD2|-|TRBJ2-3
CSASGGLAGIDTQYF
TGCAGTGCTAGTGGGGGACTAGCAGGTATAGATACGCAGTATTTT
>TRBV4-1|-|once|TRBJ2-1
CASSPLPRPSYNEQFF
TGCGCCAGCAGCCCACTCCCGCGGCCCTCCTACAATGAGCAGTTCTTC
>TRBV28|-|-|TRBJ1-2
CASSTMRGYGYTF
TGTGCCAGCAGTACGATGCGAGGCTATGGCTACACCTTC
>TRBV5-1|-|-|TRBJ2-5
CASSPRQGGGETQYF
TGCGCCAGCAGCCCCCGTCAAGGGGGAGGAGAGACCCAGTACTTC
>TRBV5-1|-|-|TRBJ2-1
CASSKLGGDEQFF
TGCGCCAGCAGCAAACTGGGGGGCGATGAGCAGTTCTTC
>TRBV6-5|TRBD1|few|TRBJ1-1
CASTLGTGRTEAFF
TGTGCCAGCACCCTGGGGACAGGGAGGACTGAAGCTTTCTTT
>TRBV7-6|-|once|TRBJ1-4
CASSLAPQGLEKLFF
TGTGCCAGCAGCTTAGCACCACAGGGTCTAGAAAAACTGTTTTTT
>TRBV19|TRBD2|-|TRBJ2-1
CASSPAREREGRNEQFF
TGTGCCAGTAGCCCAGCCCGGGAGCGGGAGGGCCGAAATGAGCAGTTCTTC
>TRBV2|-|once|TRBJ1-5
CASTTDLNQPQHF
TGTGCCAGCACGACAGACCTTAATCAGCCCCAGCATTTT
>TRBV6-5|-|-|TRBJ2-7
CASERGSDSYEQYF
TGTGCCAGCGAAAGAGGGTCGGACAGCTACGAGCAGTACTTC
>TRBV18|-|-|TRBJ2-7
CASSDGTPSYEQYF
TGTGCCAGCTCTGACGGCACTCCTTCCTACGAGCAGTACTTC
>TRBV2|-|-|TRBJ2-1
CASGVLPHVRNEQFF
TGTGCCAGCGGCGTGCTACCCCATGTCAGGAATGAGCAGTTCTTC
>TRBV19|TRBD1|-|TRBJ2-7
CASNKGQVSYEQYF
TGTGCCAGTAACAAAGGACAGGTCTCCTACGAGCAGTACTTC
>TRBV10-3|-|-|TRBJ1-2
CAISEEGSYGYTF
TGTGCCATCAGTGAGGAGGGGAGCTATGGCTACACCTTC
>TRBV5-1|-|-|TRBJ1-2
CASSLQEDYGYTF
TGCGCCAGCAGCTTGCAAGAGGACTATGGCTACACCTTC
>TRBV29-1|TRBD1|-|TRBJ1-2
CSVVQGANDGYTF
TGCAGCGTCGTGCAGGGGGCTAACGATGGCTACACCTTC
>TRBV28|-|-|TRBJ1-2
CASGYGYTF
TGTGCCTCAGGCTATGGCTACACCTTC
>TRBV19|-|-|TRBJ2-7
CASSIQGTYEQYF
TGTGCCAGTAGTATCCAGGGGACCTACGAGCAGTACTTC
>TRBV13|-|few|TRBJ1-2
CASSLGGSGYF
TGTGCCAGCAGCTTAGGAGGCAGTGGCTACTTC
>TRBV6-6|-|-|TRBJ2-2
CASSERDTNTGELFF
TGTGCCAGCAGCGAACGGGACACTAACACCGGGGAGCTGTTTTTT